These T cell receptor beta chains were read from a single sample in a study of shared clonotypes between healthy human individuals. Clones were read by immunoSEQ multiplex PCR, and TCRdb kept only the in-frame ones, dropping some. Of fewer than 650,000 clones in the sample, 76% were seen once. Sequencing used PBMCs. These receptors originate from a woman aged 40 to 50 in good health. Some clones in this sample may be carry-over from other donors' samples. Both conserved end residues are part of each CDR3. The D gene is left open where the match is weak. For some rows the clone size is stated as once, few or many, or as a class when expanded; others skip it.

CASSLARGTPSYEQYF	TGTGCCAGCAGCTTAGCGCGTGGAACCCCATCCTACGAGCAGTACTTC	16	TRBV7-8	TRBJ2-7	NA	once
CASSLNEGALQNIQYF	TGTGCCAGCAGCTTAAACGAGGGGGCTCTCCAAAACATTCAGTACTTC	16	TRBV7-2	TRBJ2-4	TRBD1	NA
CAWSVPGLNTEAFF	TGTGCCTGGAGTGTCCCGGGACTGAACACTGAAGCTTTCTTT	14	TRBV30	TRBJ1-1	NA	NA
CASSQGSGIGYGYTF	TGCGCCAGCAGCCAAGGGTCTGGGATTGGGTATGGCTACACCTTC	15	TRBV4-1	TRBJ1-2	NA	few
CASGTPQEQYF	TGTGCCAGCGGGACTCCGCAAGAGCAGTACTTC	11	TRBV2	TRBJ2-7	NA	few
CASSPTGLAGGGETQYF	TGTGCCAGCAGCCCCACGGGACTAGCGGGAGGAGGGGAGACCCAGTACTTC	17	TRBV28	TRBJ2-5	TRBD2	NA
CASSLNEFTDTQYF	TGCGCCAGCAGCTTGAATGAATTCACAGATACGCAGTATTTT	14	TRBV5-1	TRBJ2-3	NA	NA
CASSQVEGVVNGYTF	TGTGCCAGCAGCCAAGTCGAGGGAGTTGTGAATGGCTACACCTTC	15	TRBV4-2	TRBJ1-2	NA	NA
CSVVQASDTQYF	TGCAGCGTTGTACAGGCCTCAGATACGCAGTATTTT	12	TRBV29-1	TRBJ2-3	NA	NA
CASSPPNQETQYF	TGTGCCAGCTCACCACCAAATCAAGAGACCCAGTACTTC	13	TRBV18	TRBJ2-5	NA	NA
CASRPLAGVGETQYF	TGTGCCAGCAGGCCCCTAGCGGGAGTTGGGGAGACCCAGTACTTC	15	TRBV2	TRBJ2-5	TRBD2	NA
CASSSVGTSGTEQFF	TGTGCCAGCAGCTCCGTCGGGACTAGCGGGACCGAGCAGTTCTTC	15	TRBV7-9	TRBJ2-1	TRBD2	few
CASSEGDTGELFF	TGTGCCAGCAGTGAAGGGGACACCGGGGAGCTGTTTTTT	13	TRBV6-4	TRBJ2-2	NA	NA
CASSQAPQGGEKLFF	TGTGCCAGCAGCCAAGCCCCGCAGGGCGGTGAAAAACTGTTTTTT	15	TRBV7-9	TRBJ1-4	NA	NA
CASSLARLAGASEQYF	TGTGCCAGCAGCTTAGCGCGGCTAGCGGGAGCCTCTGAGCAGTACTTC	16	TRBV7-6	TRBJ2-5	TRBD2	NA
CASSVQGDYGYTF	TGTGCCAGCAGTGTACAGGGGGACTATGGCTACACCTTC	13	TRBV2	TRBJ1-2	TRBD1	NA
CASSHAQGRNSPLHF	TGTGCCAGCAGCCATGCACAGGGCCGGAATTCACCCCTCCACTTT	15	TRBV7-9	TRBJ1-6	NA	NA
CASSRGQGNYYEQYF	TGTGCCAGCAGCCGGGGACAGGGAAACTACTACGAGCAGTACTTC	15	TRBV11-1	TRBJ2-7	TRBD1	NA
CASSPLAGGPDTQYF	TGTGCCAGCAGCCCACTAGCGGGAGGGCCTGATACGCAGTATTTT	15	TRBV7-3	TRBJ2-3	TRBD2	NA
CASSARTGTSGQETQYF	TGTGCCAGCAGTGCACGCACCGGGACTAGCGGCCAAGAGACCCAGTACTTC	17	TRBV2	TRBJ2-5	TRBD2	NA
CASSANTKTEAFF	TGTGCCAGTAGTGCCAACACGAAAACGGAAGCTTTCTTT	13	TRBV19	TRBJ1-1	NA	once
CASSGGGTEAFF	TGTGCCAGCAGCGGGGGGGGAACTGAAGCTTTCTTT	12	TRBV2	TRBJ1-1	NA	NA